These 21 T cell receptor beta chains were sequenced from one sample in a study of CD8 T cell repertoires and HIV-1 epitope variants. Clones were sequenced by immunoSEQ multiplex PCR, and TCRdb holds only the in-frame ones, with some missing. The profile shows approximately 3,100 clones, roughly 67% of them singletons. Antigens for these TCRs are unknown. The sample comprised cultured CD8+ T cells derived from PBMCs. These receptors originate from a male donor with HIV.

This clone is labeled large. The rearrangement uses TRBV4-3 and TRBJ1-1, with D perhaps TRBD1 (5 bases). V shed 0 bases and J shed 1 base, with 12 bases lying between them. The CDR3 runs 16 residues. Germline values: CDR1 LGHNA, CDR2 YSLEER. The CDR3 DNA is TGCGCCAGCAGCCAAGATGTTGGGCAGGGGAACACTGAAGCTTTCTTT. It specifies CASSQDVGQGNTEAFF.

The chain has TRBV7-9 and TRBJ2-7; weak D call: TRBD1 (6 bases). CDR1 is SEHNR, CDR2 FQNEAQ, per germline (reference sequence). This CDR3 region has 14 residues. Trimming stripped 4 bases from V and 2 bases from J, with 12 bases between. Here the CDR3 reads CASSSPGAPYEQYF. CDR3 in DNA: TGTGCCAGCAGCTCTCCAGGGGCCCCCTACGAGCAGTACTTC.

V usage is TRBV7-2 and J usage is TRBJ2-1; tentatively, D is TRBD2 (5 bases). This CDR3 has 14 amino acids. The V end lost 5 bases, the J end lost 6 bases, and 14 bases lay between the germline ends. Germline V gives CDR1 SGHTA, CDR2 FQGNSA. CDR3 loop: CASSTVRETNEQFF. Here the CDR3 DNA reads TGTGCCAGCAGCACTGTTCGGGAAACCAATGAGCAGTTCTTC.

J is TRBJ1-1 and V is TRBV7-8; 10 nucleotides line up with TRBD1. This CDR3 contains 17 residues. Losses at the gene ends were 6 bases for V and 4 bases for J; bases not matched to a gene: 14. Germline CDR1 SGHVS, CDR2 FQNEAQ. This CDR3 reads CASSSPGTGVISTEAFF. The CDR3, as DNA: TGTGCCAGCAGTTCCCCCGGGACAGGGGTGATTTCCACTGAAGCTTTCTTT.

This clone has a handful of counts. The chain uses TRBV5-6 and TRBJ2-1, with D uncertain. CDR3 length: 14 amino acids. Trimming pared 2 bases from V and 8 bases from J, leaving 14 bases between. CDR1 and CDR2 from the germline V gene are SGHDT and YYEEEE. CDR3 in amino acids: CASSFNLDGYEQFF. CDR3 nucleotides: TGTGCCAGCAGCTTTAACCTCGACGGCTATGAGCAGTTCTTC.

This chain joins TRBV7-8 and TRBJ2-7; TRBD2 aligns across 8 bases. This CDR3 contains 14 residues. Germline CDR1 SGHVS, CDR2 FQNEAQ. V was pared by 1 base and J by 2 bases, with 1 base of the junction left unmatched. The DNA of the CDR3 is TGTGCCAGCAGCTTAGGGCGGGGGGCCTACGAGCAGTACTTC. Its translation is CASSLGRGAYEQYF.

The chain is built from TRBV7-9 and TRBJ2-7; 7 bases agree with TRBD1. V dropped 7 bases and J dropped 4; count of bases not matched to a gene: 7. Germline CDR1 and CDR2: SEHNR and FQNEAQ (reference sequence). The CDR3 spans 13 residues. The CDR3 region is CASTTWDRYEQYF. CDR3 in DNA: TGTGCCAGCACCACTTGGGACAGATACGAGCAGTACTTC. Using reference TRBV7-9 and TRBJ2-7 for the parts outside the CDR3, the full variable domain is DTGVSQNPRHKITKRGQNVTFRCDPISEHNRLYWYRQTLGQGPEFLTYFQNEAQLEKSRLLSDRFSAERPKGSFSTLEIQRTEQGDSAMYLCASTTWDRYEQYFGPGTRLTVT.

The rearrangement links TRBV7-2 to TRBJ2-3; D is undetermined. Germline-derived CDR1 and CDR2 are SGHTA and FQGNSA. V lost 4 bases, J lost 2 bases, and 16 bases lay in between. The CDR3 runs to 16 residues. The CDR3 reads CASSSSDPYYTDTQYF. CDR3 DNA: TGTGCCAGCAGCTCCTCCGACCCGTATTACACAGATACGCAGTATTTT.

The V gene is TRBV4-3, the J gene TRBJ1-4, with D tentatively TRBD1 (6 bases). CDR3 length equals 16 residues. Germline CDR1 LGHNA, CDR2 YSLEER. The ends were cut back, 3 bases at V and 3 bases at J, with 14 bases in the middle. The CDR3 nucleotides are TGCGCCAGCAGCCAGTCCACAGGGAATCCTAATGAAAAACTGTTTTTT. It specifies CASSQSTGNPNEKLFF.

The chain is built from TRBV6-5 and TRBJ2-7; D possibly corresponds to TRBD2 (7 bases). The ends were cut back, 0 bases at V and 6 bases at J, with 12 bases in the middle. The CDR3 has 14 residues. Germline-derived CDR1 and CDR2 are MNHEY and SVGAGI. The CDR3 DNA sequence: TGTGCCAGCAGTTACTCAGGGGGGGAAAGCGAGCAGTACTTC. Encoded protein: CASSYSGGESEQYF.

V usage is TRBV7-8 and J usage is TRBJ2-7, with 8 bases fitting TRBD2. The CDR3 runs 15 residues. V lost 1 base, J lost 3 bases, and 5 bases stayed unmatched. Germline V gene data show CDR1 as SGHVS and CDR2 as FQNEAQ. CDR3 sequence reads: CASSLGAGAVYEQYF. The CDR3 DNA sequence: TGTGCCAGCAGCTTAGGAGCGGGAGCCGTCTACGAGCAGTACTTC.

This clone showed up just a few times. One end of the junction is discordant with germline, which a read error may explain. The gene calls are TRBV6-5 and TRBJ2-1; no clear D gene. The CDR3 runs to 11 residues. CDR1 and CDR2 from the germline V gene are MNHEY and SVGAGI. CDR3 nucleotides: TGTGCCAGCAGTTACGGGGTTGAGGAGTTCTTC. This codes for CASSYGVEEFF.

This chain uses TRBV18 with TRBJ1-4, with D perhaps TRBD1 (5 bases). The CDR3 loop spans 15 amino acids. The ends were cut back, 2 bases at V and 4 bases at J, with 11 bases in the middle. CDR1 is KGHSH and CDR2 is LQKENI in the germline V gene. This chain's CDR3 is CASSPGRGLNEKLFF. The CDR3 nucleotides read TGTGCCAGCTCACCAGGTCGGGGCCTTAATGAAAAACTGTTTTTT.

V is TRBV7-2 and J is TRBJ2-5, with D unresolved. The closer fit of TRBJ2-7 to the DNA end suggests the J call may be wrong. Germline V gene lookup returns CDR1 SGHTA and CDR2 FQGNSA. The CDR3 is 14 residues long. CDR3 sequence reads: CASSLGPDTYEQYF. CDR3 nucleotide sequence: TGTGCCAGCAGCTTAGGGCCCGACACGTACGAGCAGTACTTC.

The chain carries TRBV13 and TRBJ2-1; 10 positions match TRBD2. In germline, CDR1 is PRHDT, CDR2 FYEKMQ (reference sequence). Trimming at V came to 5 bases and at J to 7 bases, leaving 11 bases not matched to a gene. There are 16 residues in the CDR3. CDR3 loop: CASSISGRDMLNEQFF. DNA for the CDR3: TGTGCCAGCAGCATCAGCGGGAGGGACATGTTGAATGAGCAGTTCTTC.

The CDR3 DNA is TGTGCCAGCAGCTGGGGAAGCGGAACCTACGAGCAGTACTTC. This translates into CASSWGSGTYEQYF. The chain is built from TRBV14 and TRBJ2-7, with D possibly being TRBD2 (5 bases). The CDR3 runs to 14 residues. The ends were cut back, 5 bases at V and 2 bases at J, with 13 bases in the middle. Germline CDR1 and CDR2: SGHDN and FVKESK.

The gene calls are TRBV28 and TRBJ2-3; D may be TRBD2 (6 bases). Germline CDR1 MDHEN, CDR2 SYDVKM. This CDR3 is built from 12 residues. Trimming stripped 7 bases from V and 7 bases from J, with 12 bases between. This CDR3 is CASMDGGNTQYF. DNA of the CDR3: TGTGCCAGCATGGACGGGGGAAATACGCAGTATTTT. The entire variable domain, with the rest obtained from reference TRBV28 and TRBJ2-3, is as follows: DVKVTQSSRYLVKRTGEKVFLECVQDMDHENMFWYRQDPGLGLRLIYFSYDVKMKEKGDIPEGYSVSREKKERFSLILESASTNQTSMYLCASMDGGNTQYFGPGTRLTVL.

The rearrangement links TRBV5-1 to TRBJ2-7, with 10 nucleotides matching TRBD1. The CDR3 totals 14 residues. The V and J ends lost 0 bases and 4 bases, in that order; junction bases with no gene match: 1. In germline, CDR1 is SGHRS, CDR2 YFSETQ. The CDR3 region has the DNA TGCGCCAGCAGCTTGGGACAGGGGGCGTACGAGCAGTACTTC. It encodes CASSLGQGAYEQYF.

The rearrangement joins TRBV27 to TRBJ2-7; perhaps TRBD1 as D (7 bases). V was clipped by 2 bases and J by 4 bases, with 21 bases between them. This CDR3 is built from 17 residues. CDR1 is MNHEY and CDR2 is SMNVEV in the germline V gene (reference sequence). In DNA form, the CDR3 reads TGTGCCAGCAGTTTAAGAACTTCAGAGACAGGGAGGTACGAGCAGTACTTC. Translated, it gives CASSLRTSETGRYEQYF.

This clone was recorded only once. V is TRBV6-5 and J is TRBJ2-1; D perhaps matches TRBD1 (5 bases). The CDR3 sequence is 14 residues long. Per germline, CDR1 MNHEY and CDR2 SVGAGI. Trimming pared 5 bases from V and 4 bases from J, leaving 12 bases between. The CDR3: CASSVTGFYNEQFF. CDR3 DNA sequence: TGTGCCAGCAGTGTTACAGGATTTTACAATGAGCAGTTCTTC.

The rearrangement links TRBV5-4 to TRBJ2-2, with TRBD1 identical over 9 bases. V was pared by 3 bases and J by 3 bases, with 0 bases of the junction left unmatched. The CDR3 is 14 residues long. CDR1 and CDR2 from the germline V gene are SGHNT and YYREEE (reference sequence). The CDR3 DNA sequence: TGTGCCAGCAGCTGGACAGGGGACACCGGGGAGCTGTTTTTT. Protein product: CASSWTGDTGELFF.